Below are 19 T cell receptor beta chains sequenced from a single sample in a study of CD8 T cells in ankylosing spondylitis. TCRdb recomputed calls from the 5' RACE reads with MiXCR, one row per CDR3 protein. Of a few hundred thousand distinct CDR3 sequences listed, under 12% are singletons. Sequences were obtained from blood, either unsorted or a sorted T cell fraction (not recorded which). The receptors come from a male donor with ankylosing spondylitis or in good health (not recorded which).

This clonotype was seen ten or more times. The chain joins TRBV5-1 to TRBJ2-6; 7 nucleotides align to TRBD2. Germline CDR1 reads SGHRS; CDR2 reads YFSETQ. This CDR3 is 15 amino acids long. After removal of 8 bases from V and 1 base from J, the junction contained 6 bases not matched to a gene. The CDR3 region has the DNA TGCGCCAGTTCTGGGGAGGGGTCTGGGGCCAACGTCCTGACTTTC. This encodes CASSGEGSGANVLTF.

In its sample, this clonotype was seen many times. The chain carries TRBV12-3 or TRBV12-4 and TRBJ1-5; 7 bases are shared with TRBD1. This CDR3 comprises 15 residues. V gave up 6 bases and J gave up 0 bases; unmatched junction bases: 5. CDR3: CASREQGNSNQPQHF. The CDR3 DNA sequence: TGTGCCAGCAGGGAACAGGGGAATAGCAATCAGCCCCAGCATTTT.

The chain links TRBV20-1 to TRBJ2-7; D remains ambiguous. Trimming stripped 3 bases from V and 0 bases from J, with 12 bases between. The CDR3 has 14 residues. Germline CDR1 reads DFQATT; CDR2 reads SNEGSKA (reference sequence). The CDR3, as DNA: TGCAGTGCTAGTATGGGGTCACTCTCCTACGAGCAGTACTTC. It specifies CSASMGSLSYEQYF.

This clonotype was seen at least ten times. The rearrangement uses TRBV7-2 and TRBJ2-3, with TRBD2 as a possible D gene (6 bases). This CDR3 comprises 16 residues. The germline V gene has CDR1 SGHTA and CDR2 FQGNSA. V was cut by 3 bases and J by 1 base, with 14 bases left in between. Here the CDR3 DNA reads TGTGCCAGCAGCTTCGGGTGGAGCGGGCGCACAGATACGCAGTATTTT. It encodes CASSFGWSGRTDTQYF.

As to this clonotype: Possible read error: a much larger clone is one base away. The chain couples TRBV3-1 to TRBJ2-7, with D hard to call. The CDR3 contains 11 residues. V lost 0 bases and J 3 bases, leaving 0 bases between the germline ends. From germline, CDR1 is LGHDT and CDR2 YNNKEL (reference sequence). CDR3 bases: TGTGCCAGCAGCCAAGACTACGAGCAGTACTTC. It yields the protein CASSQDYEQYF.

This clonotype was found many times. The V and J genes are TRBV7-3 and TRBJ2-1; 7 bases line up with TRBD2. Germline V CDR1 and CDR2: SGHTA, FQGTGA. With 1 base clipped from V and 9 bases from J, the junction kept 3 bases outside the gene matches. CDR3 length: 13 amino acids. The CDR3 coding sequence is TGTGCCAGCAGCTTAAGACTAGCAAGTGAGCAGTTCTTC. The encoded protein is CASSLRLASEQFF.

The table lists this clonotype with a few counts. The chain is built from TRBV7-3 and TRBJ2-2; 12 nucleotides line up with TRBD2. The CDR3 loop spans 20 amino acids. Germline loops: CDR1 SGHTA, CDR2 FQGTGA. V gave up 4 bases and J gave up 4 bases; unmatched junction bases: 16. The CDR3 DNA reads as TGTGCCAGCAGCTCCCCTAGCGGGGGGGCAAGAACCAGTGGCACCGGGGAGCTGTTTTTT. Translated: CASSSPSGGARTSGTGELFF. Combining the CDR3 with reference TRBV7-3 and TRBJ2-2 gives the whole variable domain GAGVSQTPSNKVTEKGKYVELRCDPISGHTALYWYRQSLGQGPEFLIYFQGTGAADDSGLPNDRFFAVRPEGSVSTLKIQRTERGDSAVYLCASSSPSGGARTSGTGELFFGEGSRLTVL.

A word on this clonotype: One end of the junction fails to match germline, which may point to a read error. The chain joins TRBV9 to TRBJ1-3; D might be TRBD1 (5 bases). Looked up from germline, CDR1 is SGDLS and CDR2 is YYNGEE. This CDR3 comprises 15 residues. The CDR3 nucleotides are TGTGCCAGCAGCGAAGGAGGGGTCAGTGGATACACCATATATTTT. As protein: CASSEGGVSGYTIYF.

This clonotype showed up many times. The chain carries TRBV7-2 and TRBJ2-1; D is unresolved. Germline-derived CDR1 and CDR2 are SGHTA and FQGNSA. Trimming took 5 bases from V and 4 from J, leaving 9 bases between them. CDR3 size: 13 residues. CDR3 nucleotide sequence: TGTGCCAGCAGCACGACCGGGTACAATGAGCAGTTCTTC. Its protein is CASSTTGYNEQFF.

The chain joins TRBV19 to TRBJ2-1; D possibly corresponds to TRBD1 (6 bases). V lost 7 bases, J lost 8 bases, and 27 bases lay in between. In germline, CDR1 is LNHDA, CDR2 SQIVND (reference sequence). This CDR3 has 17 amino acids. The CDR3 here is CASNGVRMQGHGDEQFF. DNA of the CDR3: TGTGCCAGTAATGGTGTAAGGATGCAGGGGCACGGCGATGAGCAGTTCTTC.

This clonotype was found many times. The J gene is TRBJ2-7, the V gene TRBV7-9; D is ambiguous. Per the germline V gene, CDR1 is SEHNR and CDR2 is FQNEAQ (reference sequence). The CDR3 sequence is 12 residues long. V shed 1 base and J shed 6 bases, with 7 bases lying between them. CDR3 sequence reads: CASSLEVVEQYF. CDR3 in DNA: TGTGCCAGCAGCTTAGAGGTGGTCGAGCAGTACTTC.

This clonotype was seen many times. V gene TRBV7-2 combines with J gene TRBJ1-2; 7 nucleotides match TRBD1. The CDR3 loop spans 15 amino acids. Germline V gene sequence: CDR1 SGHTA, CDR2 FQGNSA. V trimming: 5 bases; J trimming: 6 bases; junction bases outside the gene matches: 12. The CDR3 DNA is TGTGCCAGCAGCCAGACGACAGGGCAGTTCAATGGCTACACCTTC. Amino acids: CASSQTTGQFNGYTF.

This clonotype showed up many times. The V gene is TRBV7-8, the J gene TRBJ1-1; D perhaps matches TRBD1 (5 bases). Germline loops: CDR1 SGHVS, CDR2 FQNEAQ. The ends were cut back, 5 bases at V and 6 bases at J, with 13 bases in the middle. The CDR3 loop spans 13 amino acids. The CDR3 region has the DNA TGTGCCAGCAGCAAGCAGGGATGGTCTGAAGCTTTCTTT. Translation: CASSKQGWSEAFF.

The chain employs TRBV5-6 and TRBJ1-6, with 7 bases fitting TRBD1. V gave up 5 bases and J gave up 7 bases; unmatched junction bases: 9. Looked up from germline, CDR1 is SGHDT and CDR2 is YYEEEE. CDR3 length: 15 amino acids. Here the CDR3 DNA reads TGTGCCAGCAGTTACCGGGACAGCGGAAATTCACCCCTCCACTTT. Its protein is CASSYRDSGNSPLHF.

This clonotype was seen ten or more times. This sequence joins TRBV28 and TRBJ2-1; D might be TRBD2 (5 bases). With 2 bases removed from V and 2 bases from J, the gap between germline ends came to 10 bases. CDR1 MDHEN and CDR2 SYDVKM come from the germline V gene. This CDR3 has 15 amino acids. The CDR3, as DNA: TGTGCCAGCAGTTTAGTCGGGGAGCCCTACAATGAGCAGTTCTTC. Translation gives CASSLVGEPYNEQFF.

This clonotype occurred many times. This rearrangement joins TRBV5-1 to TRBJ1-1; D gene ambiguous. Germline V gives CDR1 SGHRS, CDR2 YFSETQ. Trimming cost V 5 bases and J 7 bases, with 12 bases left between them. The CDR3 consists of 12 residues. The CDR3 DNA reads as TGCGCCAGCAGGGTGGATGTGGGTGAAGCTTTCTTT. Translation: CASRVDVGEAFF.

In this sample, this clonotype turned up a few times. The J gene is TRBJ1-2, the V gene TRBV6-1; D is ambiguous. From germline, CDR1 is MNHNS and CDR2 SASEGT. The V end was cut by 6 bases, the J end by 2 bases, with 10 bases between. This CDR3 contains 13 residues. This chain's CDR3 is CASRSTENYGYTF. The CDR3 nucleotides are TGTGCCAGCAGGTCGACCGAAAACTATGGCTACACCTTC.

This clonotype occurred a few times. The chain employs TRBV20-1 and TRBJ2-3, with 10 nucleotides matching TRBD2. Germline V gives CDR1 DFQATT, CDR2 SNEGSKA (reference sequence). This CDR3 region has 15 residues. The V gene end was trimmed by 0 bases and the J gene end by 10 bases; junction bases not matched to a gene: 10. The CDR3 DNA sequence: TGCAGTGCTAGAGAGGCAGCGGGGGGGCCCTTCGCGCAGTATTTT. Amino acids: CSAREAAGGPFAQYF.

This clonotype was counted ten times or more. In DNA, the CDR3 is TGCGCCAGCAGCTTGGCAGCGGCTTTCACAGATACGCAGTATTTT. This gives the protein CASSLAAAFTDTQYF. The chain is built from TRBV5-1 and TRBJ2-3, with D possibly being TRBD2 (5 bases). Trimming removed 0 bases from V and 2 bases from J, with 10 bases in between. In germline, CDR1 is SGHRS, CDR2 YFSETQ. This CDR3 comprises 15 residues.